Listed below are T cell receptor beta chains from one sample, sequenced in a study of CD8 T cells in Susac syndrome. TCRdb reprocessed the immunoSEQ multiplex PCR reads via MiXCR and lists one record per CDR3 protein. Of approximately 260,000 distinct CDR3 sequences listed, 95% to 97% are singletons. Sequencing was performed on CD4+ T cells from PBMCs. Receptor source: a human donor with Susac syndrome. Both conserved end residues are part of each CDR3. Fields, in order: CDR3 DNA, CDR3 protein, J gene, D gene, clone size, V gene. A D gene is named only where the DNA matches it firmly. Some rows mark clone size as missing; the rest say once, few, many or name a class of expanded clone.

cdr3_nt: TGTGCCAGCAGCGTGAATCCAGGGAGGGAGACCCAGTACTTC; cdr3_aa: CASSVNPGRETQYF; j_call: TRBJ2-5; d_call: NA; clone_size: NA; v_call: TRBV9
cdr3_nt: TGTGCCAGCAGCCCGCGGACAGGCTCCTACAATGAGCAGTTCTTC; cdr3_aa: CASSPRTGSYNEQFF; j_call: TRBJ2-1; d_call: TRBD1; clone_size: few; v_call: TRBV11-2
cdr3_nt: TGCAGTGCTAGTGAGACCTCGGGGGGCTACACCTTC; cdr3_aa: CSASETSGGYTF; j_call: TRBJ1-2; d_call: NA; clone_size: NA; v_call: TRBV20-1
cdr3_nt: TGTGCCAGCAGCTTAATTCAGGGTGGCACTGAAGCTTTCTTT; cdr3_aa: CASSLIQGGTEAFF; j_call: TRBJ1-1; d_call: NA; clone_size: few; v_call: TRBV7-6
cdr3_nt: TGTGCCTGGAGTGTTGCGGGGGCGCTCTCTGGAAACACCATATATTTT; cdr3_aa: CAWSVAGALSGNTIYF; j_call: TRBJ1-3; d_call: NA; clone_size: NA; v_call: TRBV30
cdr3_nt: TGTGCCAGCAGCGTAGCGGTAGGGTGGGCCGTCTCCTACAATGAGCAGTTCTTC; cdr3_aa: CASSVAVGWAVSYNEQFF; j_call: TRBJ2-1; d_call: NA; clone_size: once; v_call: TRBV9
cdr3_nt: TGTGCCAGCAACGGTAGGAACGAGCAGTACTTC; cdr3_aa: CASNGRNEQYF; j_call: TRBJ2-7; d_call: NA; clone_size: NA; v_call: TRBV28
cdr3_nt: TGTGCCAGCAGTGCGACAGGGTTCTACGAGCAGTACTTC; cdr3_aa: CASSATGFYEQYF; j_call: TRBJ2-7; d_call: TRBD1; clone_size: NA; v_call: TRBV2
cdr3_nt: TGTGCCAGCAGTGACATCGGAATTGAAAAACTGTTTTTT; cdr3_aa: CASSDIGIEKLFF; j_call: TRBJ1-4; d_call: NA; clone_size: NA; v_call: TRBV2
cdr3_nt: TGCAGCGTGTCCCGATTGGGGGCATCAGATACGCAGTATTTT; cdr3_aa: CSVSRLGASDTQYF; j_call: TRBJ2-3; d_call: NA; clone_size: NA; v_call: TRBV29-1
cdr3_nt: TGTGCCAGCAGCGTATTCTCTACGAACACTGAAGCTTTCTTT; cdr3_aa: CASSVFSTNTEAFF; j_call: TRBJ1-1; d_call: NA; clone_size: NA; v_call: TRBV9
cdr3_nt: TGTGCCAGCAGTTACTCGCGAGAGACGGACGAGCAGTACTTC; cdr3_aa: CASSYSRETDEQYF; j_call: TRBJ2-7; d_call: NA; clone_size: NA; v_call: TRBV6-5
cdr3_nt: TGCAGCGTCGAACAGGGGGCAGGTCAGCCCCAGCATTTT; cdr3_aa: CSVEQGAGQPQHF; j_call: TRBJ1-5; d_call: TRBD1; clone_size: NA; v_call: TRBV29-1
cdr3_nt: TGTGCCAGCGCGGGGAGAGGGGGGGTTGGGGCCAACGTCCTGACTTTC; cdr3_aa: CASAGRGGVGANVLTF; j_call: TRBJ2-6; d_call: NA; clone_size: NA; v_call: TRBV9
cdr3_nt: TGCAGTGCTAGAGACAGGGGAGGACAGCCCCAGCATTTT; cdr3_aa: CSARDRGGQPQHF; j_call: TRBJ1-5; d_call: NA; clone_size: NA; v_call: TRBV20-1
cdr3_nt: TGCAGTGCTAGAGAACAACAGATCTACGAGCAGTACTTC; cdr3_aa: CSAREQQIYEQYF; j_call: TRBJ2-7; d_call: NA; clone_size: NA; v_call: TRBV20-1
cdr3_nt: TGTGCCAGCAGCCAGCGCCTTACTAGCGGGAGGGCCACGGGCAATGAGCAGTTCTTC; cdr3_aa: CASSQRLTSGRATGNEQFF; j_call: TRBJ2-1; d_call: TRBD2; clone_size: NA; v_call: TRBV4-2
cdr3_nt: TGTGCCAGTAGTACTCCCGGCGGAAGCAACTATGGCTACACCTTC; cdr3_aa: CASSTPGGSNYGYTF; j_call: TRBJ1-2; d_call: NA; clone_size: NA; v_call: TRBV19
cdr3_nt: TGTGCCAGCAGCTCTGACGGATTCTCTGGAAACACCATATATTTT; cdr3_aa: CASSSDGFSGNTIYF; j_call: TRBJ1-3; d_call: NA; clone_size: NA; v_call: TRBV9
cdr3_nt: TGTGCCAGCAGCTTGGGGGGTCGGGACGGCAATGAGCAGTTCTTC; cdr3_aa: CASSLGGRDGNEQFF; j_call: TRBJ2-1; d_call: NA; clone_size: once; v_call: TRBV5-8
cdr3_nt: TGTGCCAGCAGCGCACCCGCTAATGAAAAACTGTTTTTT; cdr3_aa: CASSAPANEKLFF; j_call: TRBJ1-4; d_call: NA; clone_size: NA; v_call: TRBV9
cdr3_nt: TGCAGTGCTAGAACAGACAGGGGAATCTACGAGCAGTACTTC; cdr3_aa: CSARTDRGIYEQYF; j_call: TRBJ2-7; d_call: TRBD1; clone_size: once; v_call: TRBV20-1
cdr3_nt: TGTGCCAGCAGTCAAGGGGGATTCGGAAACACCATATATTTT; cdr3_aa: CASSQGGFGNTIYF; j_call: TRBJ1-3; d_call: NA; clone_size: NA; v_call: TRBV6-5
cdr3_nt: TGTGCCAGCAGTTTAACAGCGGAAAACACCGGGGAGCTGTTTTTT; cdr3_aa: CASSLTAENTGELFF; j_call: TRBJ2-2; d_call: NA; clone_size: once; v_call: TRBV12-3/TRBV12-4
cdr3_nt: TGCACCAGCAGCCAACGAGCGGGGCGGGCCGGCAATGAGCAGTTCTTC; cdr3_aa: CTSSQRAGRAGNEQFF; j_call: TRBJ2-1; d_call: NA; clone_size: NA; v_call: TRBV1
cdr3_nt: TGTGCCACGAGGGACACCAACACTGAAGCTTTCTTT; cdr3_aa: CATRDTNTEAFF; j_call: TRBJ1-1; d_call: NA; clone_size: NA; v_call: TRBV24-1
cdr3_nt: TGCAGCGTTGACCCGGGCCTTAACTATGGCTACACCTTC; cdr3_aa: CSVDPGLNYGYTF; j_call: TRBJ1-2; d_call: NA; clone_size: NA; v_call: TRBV29-1
cdr3_nt: TGTGCCAGCAGTCCGGGGAACGGCAATCAGCCCCAGCATTTT; cdr3_aa: CASSPGNGNQPQHF; j_call: TRBJ1-5; d_call: NA; clone_size: once; v_call: TRBV27
cdr3_nt: TGTGCCAGCAACCCACCCAGCGGGGCGGTTAGCAATCAGCCCCAGCATTTT; cdr3_aa: CASNPPSGAVSNQPQHF; j_call: TRBJ1-5; d_call: NA; clone_size: NA; v_call: TRBV28
cdr3_nt: TGTGCCAGCTCACCAAGCAGACTCGGTCAGCCCCAGCATTTT; cdr3_aa: CASSPSRLGQPQHF; j_call: TRBJ1-5; d_call: NA; clone_size: NA; v_call: TRBV18
cdr3_nt: TGTGCCAGCAGCTTATTCAGCGGGAGAGGCGAGCAGTTCTTC; cdr3_aa: CASSLFSGRGEQFF; j_call: TRBJ2-1; d_call: TRBD2; clone_size: once; v_call: TRBV7-3
cdr3_nt: TGTGCCAGCTCACCACGAGGGCCAAGCTTGAACACTGAAGCTTTCTTT; cdr3_aa: CASSPRGPSLNTEAFF; j_call: TRBJ1-1; d_call: NA; clone_size: NA; v_call: TRBV18
cdr3_nt: TGCGCCAGCAGCCAAACCTTAGGGGCCTACGAGCAGTACTTC; cdr3_aa: CASSQTLGAYEQYF; j_call: TRBJ2-7; d_call: NA; clone_size: NA; v_call: TRBV4-1
cdr3_nt: TGCAGTGCTGCGACAGGGGGGATCGTAGGCTACACCTTC; cdr3_aa: CSAATGGIVGYTF; j_call: TRBJ1-2; d_call: TRBD1; clone_size: NA; v_call: TRBV20-1
cdr3_nt: TGTGCCAGCAGTTACTCATTGGGAACGGGACTAGCGGCCTACGAGCAGTACTTC; cdr3_aa: CASSYSLGTGLAAYEQYF; j_call: TRBJ2-7; d_call: TRBD2; clone_size: NA; v_call: TRBV6-2/TRBV6-3
cdr3_nt: TGTGCCAGCAGTTACGGCCCGGGGAGGCCCTACGAGCAGTACTTC; cdr3_aa: CASSYGPGRPYEQYF; j_call: TRBJ2-7; d_call: NA; clone_size: NA; v_call: TRBV6-5